These 12 T cell receptor beta chains originate from one sample sequenced in a study of T cell responses to AZD1222 COVID-19 vaccine. The repertoire was sequenced with immunoSEQ multiplex PCR; TCRdb's copy has only in-frame clones and lacks some. The sample has approximately 180,000 clones, around 92% seen once. Sequenced here: peripheral blood, sampled on day 0 of AZD1222 vaccination. The source of these receptors is an adult in good health.

The chain couples TRBV3-1 (or the pseudogene TRBV3-2) to TRBJ2-5; 14 nucleotides agree with TRBD2. Germline V gives CDR1 LGHDT, CDR2 YNNKEL (reference sequence). Trimming cost V 1 base and J 5 bases; bases outside gene matches: 3. This CDR3 contains 16 residues. The CDR3 loop is CASSQGLAGGSETQYF. CDR3 coding DNA: TGTGCCAGCAGCCAAGGACTAGCGGGGGGGTCGGAGACCCAGTACTTC.

The V gene is TRBV3-1 (or the pseudogene TRBV3-2), the J gene TRBJ2-1; 7 nucleotides match TRBD2. Germline V gene sequence: CDR1 LGHDT, CDR2 YNNKEL (reference sequence). V shed 4 bases and J 0 bases; nucleotides not matched to a gene: 6. The CDR3 extends over 16 amino acids. The CDR3 sequence is CASSPLGRSSYNEQFF. The CDR3 coding sequence is TGTGCCAGCAGCCCCCTCGGGAGGTCCTCCTACAATGAGCAGTTCTTC.

The V gene is TRBV11-2, the J gene TRBJ2-1; perhaps TRBD2 as D (6 bases). Trimming pared 1 base from V and 0 bases from J, leaving 10 bases between. The CDR3 is 16 residues long. Germline V gives CDR1 SGHAT, CDR2 FQNNGV. CDR3 bases: TGTGCCAGCAGCTTAGTGGCGGGGAGCTCCTACAATGAGCAGTTCTTC. Its translation: CASSLVAGSSYNEQFF.

This chain connects TRBV11-2 to TRBJ2-2; the match to TRBD1 covers 10 bases. The V and J ends lost 2 bases and 4 bases, in that order; junction bases with no gene match: 7. Germline V gene data show CDR1 as SGHAT and CDR2 as FQNNGV. The CDR3 has 17 amino acids. CDR3 amino acids: CASSLTSTGGGTGELFF. In nucleotides, the CDR3 is TGTGCCAGCAGCTTAACCTCGACAGGGGGCGGCACCGGGGAGCTGTTTTTT. Full variable domain (remainder filled in from reference TRBV11-2 and TRBJ2-2): EAGVAQSPRYKIIEKRQSVAFWCNPISGHATLYWYQQILGQGPKLLIQFQNNGVVDDSQLPKDRFSAERLKGVDSTLKIQPAKLEDSAVYLCASSLTSTGGGTGELFFGEGSRLTVL.

The genes are TRBV3-1 (or the pseudogene TRBV3-2) and TRBJ1-1; D gene uncertain. This CDR3 has 15 amino acids. The germline V gene encodes CDR1 LGHDT and CDR2 YNNKEL (reference sequence). The V end lost 4 bases, the J end lost 1 base, and 13 bases lay between the germline ends. The CDR3 region is CASSRRWQSNTEAFF. The CDR3 DNA reads TGTGCCAGCAGCCGGAGGTGGCAGTCGAACACTGAAGCTTTCTTT.

The genes are TRBV6-6 and TRBJ1-5; 9 bases line up with TRBD1. J lost 6 bases, V lost 5 bases, and 8 bases had no gene match. Germline V CDR1 and CDR2: MNHNY, SVGAGI (reference sequence). The CDR3 totals 15 residues. The CDR3 loop is CASSQSTGGGQPQHF. The DNA for the CDR3 is TGTGCCAGCAGTCAATCCACAGGGGGCGGTCAGCCCCAGCATTTT.

The gene calls are TRBV7-8 and TRBJ2-1; no definite D call. This CDR3 region has 11 residues. With 8 bases removed from V and 4 bases from J, the gap between germline ends came to 6 bases. Germline values: CDR1 SGHVS, CDR2 FQNEAQ. The CDR3 bases are TGTGCCAGCCAGTCGTACAATGAGCAGTTCTTC. Its protein product is CASQSYNEQFF.

This clone was recorded only once. This chain connects TRBV5-6 to TRBJ2-7; TRBD1 matches 7 bases. The CDR3 runs 13 residues. CDR1 is SGHDT and CDR2 is YYEEEE in the germline V gene. The V segment lost 4 bases and the J segment 6 bases; nucleotides outside the gene matches: 7. The CDR3 DNA follows: TGTGCCAGCAGCAATGACAGGGTGGGCGAGCAGTACTTC. Encoded protein: CASSNDRVGEQYF.

The V gene is TRBV7-9, the J gene TRBJ2-4; 9 bases are a match to TRBD1. This CDR3 has 16 residues. V lost 4 bases, J lost 2 bases, and 6 bases stayed unmatched. CDR1 is SEHNR and CDR2 is FQNEAQ in the germline V gene (reference sequence). The CDR3 sequence: CASSSQGAQPKNIQYF. DNA for the CDR3: TGTGCCAGCAGCTCACAGGGGGCGCAGCCCAAAAACATTCAGTACTTC. Combining the CDR3 with reference TRBV7-9 and TRBJ2-4 gives the whole variable domain DTGVSQNPRHKITKRGQNVTFRCDPISEHNRLYWYRQTLGQGPEFLTYFQNEAQLEKSRLLSDRFSAERPKGSFSTLEIQRTEQGDSAMYLCASSSQGAQPKNIQYFGAGTRLSVL.

The chain has TRBV7-2 and TRBJ1-1, with TRBD1 identical over 10 bases. CDR3 length: 14 amino acids. V lost 4 bases, J lost 6 bases, and 5 bases stayed unmatched. The germline gives CDR1 SGHTA, CDR2 FQGNSA. CDR3 protein: CASSWRDRGSEAFF. CDR3 bases: TGTGCCAGCAGCTGGAGGGACAGGGGATCTGAAGCTTTCTTT. The variable domain in full, completed from reference TRBV7-2 and TRBJ1-1, reads GAGVSQSPSNKVTEKGKDVELRCDPISGHTALYWYRQSLGQGLEFLIYFQGNSAPDKSGLPSDRFSAERTGGSVSTLTIQRTQQEDSAVYLCASSWRDRGSEAFFGQGTRLTVV.

This chain uses TRBV9 with TRBJ1-3, with TRBD1 as a possible D gene (5 bases). The V end lost 0 bases, the J end lost 0 bases, and 7 bases lay between the germline ends. This CDR3 spans 15 amino acids. Per the germline V gene, CDR1 is SGDLS and CDR2 is YYNGEE. For the CDR3, the DNA is TGTGCCAGCAGCGTAGAGGGGTTCTCTGGAAACACCATATATTTT. The encoded protein is CASSVEGFSGNTIYF.

V and J are TRBV27 and TRBJ1-5; unclear D gene. The CDR3 loop spans 11 amino acids. V was trimmed by 8 bases and J by 5 bases, leaving 7 bases between them. Germline CDR1 and CDR2: MNHEY and SMNVEV (reference sequence). The CDR3 DNA is TGTGCCAGCGGGGAGGATCAGCCCCAGCATTTT. Translating gives CASGEDQPQHF.